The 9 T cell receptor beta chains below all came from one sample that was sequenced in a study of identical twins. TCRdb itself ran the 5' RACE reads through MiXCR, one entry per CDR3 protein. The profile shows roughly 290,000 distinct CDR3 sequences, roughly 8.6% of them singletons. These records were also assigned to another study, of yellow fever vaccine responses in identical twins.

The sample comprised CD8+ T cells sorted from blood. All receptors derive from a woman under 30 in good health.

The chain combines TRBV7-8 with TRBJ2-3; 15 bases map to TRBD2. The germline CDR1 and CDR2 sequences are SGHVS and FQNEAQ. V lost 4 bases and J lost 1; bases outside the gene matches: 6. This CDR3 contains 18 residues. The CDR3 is CASSSWTSGGAGTDTQYF. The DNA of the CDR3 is TGTGCCAGCAGCTCCTGGACTAGCGGGGGGGCCGGCACAGATACGCAGTATTTT.

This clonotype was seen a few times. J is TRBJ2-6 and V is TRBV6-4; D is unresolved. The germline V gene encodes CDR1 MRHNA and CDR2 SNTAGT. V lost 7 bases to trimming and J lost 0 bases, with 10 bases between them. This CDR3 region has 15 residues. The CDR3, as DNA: TGTGCCAGCAAGGCGGATAGCTCTGGGGCCAACGTCCTGACTTTC. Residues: CASKADSSGANVLTF.

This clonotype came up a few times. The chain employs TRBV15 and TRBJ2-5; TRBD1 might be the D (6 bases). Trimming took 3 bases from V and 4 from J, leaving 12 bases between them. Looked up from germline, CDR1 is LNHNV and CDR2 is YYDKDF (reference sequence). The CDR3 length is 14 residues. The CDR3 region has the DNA TGTGCCACCAGCAGTCTTGGGGGCGTAGAGACCCAGTACTTC. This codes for CATSSLGGVETQYF.

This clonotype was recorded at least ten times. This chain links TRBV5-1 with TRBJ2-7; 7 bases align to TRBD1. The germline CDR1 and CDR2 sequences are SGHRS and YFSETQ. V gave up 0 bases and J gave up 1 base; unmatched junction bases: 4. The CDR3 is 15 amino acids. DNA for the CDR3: TGCGCCAGCAGCTTGGACAGGGGCTCTTCCTACGAGCAGTACTTC. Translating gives CASSLDRGSSYEQYF.

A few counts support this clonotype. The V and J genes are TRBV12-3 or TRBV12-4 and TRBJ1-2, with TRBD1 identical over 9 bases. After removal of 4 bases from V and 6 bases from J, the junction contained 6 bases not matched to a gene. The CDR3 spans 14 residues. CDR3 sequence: CASSSQGAQDGYTF. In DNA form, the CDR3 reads TGTGCCAGCAGTTCACAGGGGGCGCAGGATGGCTACACCTTC.

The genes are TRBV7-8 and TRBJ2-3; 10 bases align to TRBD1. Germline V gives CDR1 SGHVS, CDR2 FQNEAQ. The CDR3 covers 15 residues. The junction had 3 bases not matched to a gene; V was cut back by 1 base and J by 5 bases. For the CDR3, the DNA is TGTGCCAGCAGCTTAGGACAGGGGGCTGAAGATACGCAGTATTTT. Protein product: CASSLGQGAEDTQYF.

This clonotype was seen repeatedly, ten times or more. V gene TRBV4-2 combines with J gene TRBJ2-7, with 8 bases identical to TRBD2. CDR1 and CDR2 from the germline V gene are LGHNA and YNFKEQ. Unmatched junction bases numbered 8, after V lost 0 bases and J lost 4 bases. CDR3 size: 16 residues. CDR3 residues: CASSQEASSGLYEQYF. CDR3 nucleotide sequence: TGTGCCAGCAGCCAAGAAGCGTCTAGCGGGTTGTACGAGCAGTACTTC.

The CDR3 loop is CSVEGDGRASYNEQFF. In DNA, the CDR3 is TGCAGCGTTGAAGGGGACGGGAGGGCCTCCTACAATGAGCAGTTCTTC. The chain employs TRBV29-1 and TRBJ2-1; 8 bases fit TRBD2. This CDR3 contains 16 residues. J lost 0 bases, V lost 1 base, and 5 bases had no gene match. CDR1 SQVTM and CDR2 ANQGSEA come from the germline V gene.

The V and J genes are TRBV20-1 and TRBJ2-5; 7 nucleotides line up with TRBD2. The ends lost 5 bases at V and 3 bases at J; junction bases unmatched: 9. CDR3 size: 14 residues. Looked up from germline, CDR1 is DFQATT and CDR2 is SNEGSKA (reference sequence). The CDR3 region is CSAGILALEETQYF. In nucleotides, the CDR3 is TGCAGTGCTGGGATACTAGCGTTGGAAGAGACCCAGTACTTC.